This T cell receptor (beta chain) was captured in a study of chemoradiotherapy in HPV16-positive cancers. Whole-study results and caveats: Better recurrence-free survival went with HPV-responsive T-cell expansion in HPV16-positive patients. During treatment, candidate HPV-specific clones and E7-related motifs expanded in tumor. Functional assays defining HPV-specific T cells used only a couple of HPV16-positive patients.

Produced via immunoSEQ multiplex PCR; TCRdb's table is partial and in-frame only. The sample has about 24,000 clones, about 88% seen once. Germline lookup yields CDR1 MNHEY and CDR2 SMNVEV (reference sequence). The CDR3 loop spans 14 amino acids. The ends lost 0 bases at V and 6 bases at J; junction bases unmatched: 1. Samples were taken several times over chemoradiotherapy. Regarding this clone: The antigen remains unidentified.

Source: blood, taken from a patient who underwent chemoradiotherapy. The chain employs TRBV27 and TRBJ2-7; 11 positions agree with TRBD1. This receptor was obtained from a human donor with HPV-associated anogenital cancer. Here the CDR3 DNA reads TGTGCCAGCAGTTTATCTGGGACAGGGGGCGAGCAGTACTTC. Translated, it gives CASSLSGTGGEQYF.